This TCR beta chain is from a study of cytomegalovirus exposure and HLA in healthy donors. General study findings and limits: The CMV antigen specificity of a few CMV-associated chains was confirmed through in vitro analysis. The records held CMV serostatus as the only immune exposure information. Accurate prediction of HLA-A and HLA-B alleles (for most subjects) was reportedly achieved from TCR beta sequences. Later genetic work tied a missense DCLRE1C variant to beta-chain V and J trimming.

The CDR3 has 15 amino acids. Germline CDR1 reads SGHTA; CDR2 reads FQGNSA. V lost 5 bases and J lost 3, with 14 bases in between. This clone was recorded once. What it recognizes is unknown. PCR amplification relied on 60 Vbeta primers (plus 13 Jbeta primers). The assay was immunoSEQ multiplex PCR, and TCRdb's table has in-frame clones only and misses some. This table has 150,000 to 180,000 clones, under 85% appearing once. This sequence originates from a man aged 18-30 years in good health and CMV-seronegative. This sequence joins TRBV7-2 and TRBJ2-1; the D gene is possibly TRBD2 (6 bases). Sequencing input: PBMCs. CDR3 nucleotides: TGTGCCAGCAGCCCCGGGGGTACTTTCTACAATGAGCAGTTCTTC. It translates to CASSPGGTFYNEQFF.